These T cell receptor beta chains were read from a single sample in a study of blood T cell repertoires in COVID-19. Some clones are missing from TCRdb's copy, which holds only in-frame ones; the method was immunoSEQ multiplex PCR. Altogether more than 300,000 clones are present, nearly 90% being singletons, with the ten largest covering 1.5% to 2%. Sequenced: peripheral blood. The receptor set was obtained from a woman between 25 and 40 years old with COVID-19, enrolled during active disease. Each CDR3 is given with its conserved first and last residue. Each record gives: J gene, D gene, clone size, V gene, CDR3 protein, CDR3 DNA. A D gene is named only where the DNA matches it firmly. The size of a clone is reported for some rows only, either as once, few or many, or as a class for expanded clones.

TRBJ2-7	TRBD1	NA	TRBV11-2	CASSSHPGGYEQYF	TGTGCCAGCAGCTCCCACCCAGGGGGATACGAGCAGTACTTC
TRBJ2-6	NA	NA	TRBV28	CASTTRRGTGANVLTF	TGTGCCAGCACCACCCGCAGGGGAACTGGGGCCAACGTCCTGACTTTC
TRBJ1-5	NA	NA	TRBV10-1	CASSYRRGSNQPQHF	TGCGCCAGCAGTTATCGAAGAGGTAGCAATCAGCCCCAGCATTTT
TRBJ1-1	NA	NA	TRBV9	CASSVQGGAGTEAFF	TGTGCCAGCAGCGTACAGGGCGGGGCTGGAACTGAAGCTTTCTTT
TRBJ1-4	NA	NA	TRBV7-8	CASSVRGGTTNEKLFF	TGTGCCAGCAGTGTCAGGGGTGGAACAACTAATGAAAAACTGTTTTTT
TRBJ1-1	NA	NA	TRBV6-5	CASSLETAPVETEAFF	TGTGCCAGCAGTTTAGAGACAGCTCCCGTCGAAACTGAAGCTTTCTTT
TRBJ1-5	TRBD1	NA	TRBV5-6	CASSLYRGPNQPQHF	TGTGCCAGCAGCTTATACAGGGGACCCAATCAGCCCCAGCATTTT
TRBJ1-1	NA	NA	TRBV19	CASSGGKTAGNTEAFF	TGTGCCAGTAGTGGGGGGAAGACAGCAGGAAACACTGAAGCTTTCTTT
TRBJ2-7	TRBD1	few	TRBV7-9	CASSSREPGTGSYEQYF	TGTGCCAGCAGCTCCCGCGAACCCGGGACAGGCTCCTACGAGCAGTACTTC
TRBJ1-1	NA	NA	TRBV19	CASRLGQNTEAFF	TGTGCCAGTAGGCTGGGACAGAACACTGAAGCTTTCTTT
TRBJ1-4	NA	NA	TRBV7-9	CASSLGRTHEKLFF	TGTGCCAGCAGCTTAGGACGGACACATGAAAAACTGTTTTTT
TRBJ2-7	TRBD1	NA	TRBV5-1	CASSLAWDSSYEQYF	TGCGCCAGCAGCTTGGCGTGGGACAGCTCCTACGAGCAGTACTTC
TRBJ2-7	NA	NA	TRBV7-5	CVRSLTIHVGRESYEQYF	TGTGTCAGAAGCTTAACCATACATGTCGGCAGGGAATCCTACGAGCAGTACTTC